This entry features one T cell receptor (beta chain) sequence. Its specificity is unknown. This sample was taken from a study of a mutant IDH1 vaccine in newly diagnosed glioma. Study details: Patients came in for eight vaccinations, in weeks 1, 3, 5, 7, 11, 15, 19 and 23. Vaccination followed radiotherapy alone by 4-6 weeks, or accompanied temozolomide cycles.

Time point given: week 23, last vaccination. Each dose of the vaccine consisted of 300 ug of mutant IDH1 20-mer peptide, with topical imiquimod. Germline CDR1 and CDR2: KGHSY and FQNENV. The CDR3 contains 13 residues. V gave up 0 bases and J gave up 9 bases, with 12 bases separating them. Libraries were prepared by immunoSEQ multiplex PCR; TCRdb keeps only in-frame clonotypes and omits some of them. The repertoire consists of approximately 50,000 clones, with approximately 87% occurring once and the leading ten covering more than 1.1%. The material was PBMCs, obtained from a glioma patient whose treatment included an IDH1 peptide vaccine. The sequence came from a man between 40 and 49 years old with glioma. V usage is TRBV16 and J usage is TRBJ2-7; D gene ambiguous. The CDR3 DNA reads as TGTGCCAGCAGCCAATCGGAAGGCGCTGGGCAGTACTTC. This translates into CASSQSEGAGQYF.